The clone carrying this T cell receptor beta chain was seen once. These data belong to a study of blood T cells in healthy people across ages. The CDR3 is made up of 15 amino acids. The germline V gene encodes CDR1 MGHRA and CDR2 YSYEKL. Trimming pared 0 bases from V and 4 bases from J, leaving 12 bases between. A sample-barcoded 5' primer and a J-beta primer mix were used in a second PCR of roughly 6 to 12 cycles. MiXCR, applied by TCRdb to the 5' RACE reads, yields one record per CDR3 protein. The sample lists around 990,000 distinct CDR3 sequences; roughly two fifths were seen once. The source is a man younger than 30 in good health. The chain employs TRBV4-1 and TRBJ2-5, with D unresolved. Sequencing was performed on blood. CDR3 region: CASSQDPDAGETQYF. CDR3 DNA sequence: TGCGCCAGCAGCCAAGATCCTGACGCCGGAGAGACCCAGTACTTC.